Given below is one T cell receptor beta chain in context. The sample is drawn from a study of T cell responses to AZD1222 COVID-19 vaccine. Using immunoSEQ multiplex PCR, the repertoire was profiled, and TCRdb retains in-frame clones only, with some absent. The data hold 140,000 to 150,000 clones, with roughly 91% observed a single time. From germline, CDR1 is LNHDA and CDR2 SQIVND (reference sequence). The V and J ends lost 4 bases and 3 bases, in that order; junction bases with no gene match: 6. This CDR3 contains 15 residues. The chain combines TRBV19 with TRBJ2-3; the match to TRBD2 covers 8 bases. The material was peripheral blood, obtained 28 days after the second AZD1222 dose. This TCR was sampled from an adult who received the AZD1222 COVID-19 vaccine. CDR3 protein: CASSSRTSLTDTQYF. The CDR3 bases are TGTGCCAGTAGTAGCCGGACTAGCTTGACAGATACGCAGTATTTT.